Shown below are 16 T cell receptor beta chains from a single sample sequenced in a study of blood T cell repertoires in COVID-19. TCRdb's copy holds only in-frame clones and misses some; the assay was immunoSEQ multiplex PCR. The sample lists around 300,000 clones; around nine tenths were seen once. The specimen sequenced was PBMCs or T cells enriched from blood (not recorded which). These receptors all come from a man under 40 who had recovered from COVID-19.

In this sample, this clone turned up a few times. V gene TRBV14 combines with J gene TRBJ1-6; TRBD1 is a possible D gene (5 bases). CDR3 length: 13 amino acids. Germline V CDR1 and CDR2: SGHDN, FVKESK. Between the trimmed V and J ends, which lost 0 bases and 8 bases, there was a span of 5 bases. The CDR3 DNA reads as TGTGCCAGCAGCCAAGACAGGGATTCACCCCTCCACTTT. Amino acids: CASSQDRDSPLHF. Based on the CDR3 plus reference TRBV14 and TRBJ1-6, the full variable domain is EAGVTQFPSHSVIEKGQTVTLRCDPISGHDNLYWYRRVMGKEIKFLLHFVKESKQDESGMPNNRFLAERTGGTYSTLKVQPAELEDSGVYFCASSQDRDSPLHFGNGTRLTVT.

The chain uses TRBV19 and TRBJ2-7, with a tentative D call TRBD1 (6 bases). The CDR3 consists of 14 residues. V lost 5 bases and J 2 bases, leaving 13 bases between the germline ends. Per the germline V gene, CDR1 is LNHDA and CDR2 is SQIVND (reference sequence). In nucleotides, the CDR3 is TGTGCCAGTAGTCCACGGACAGCAACCTACGAGCAGTACTTC. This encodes CASSPRTATYEQYF.

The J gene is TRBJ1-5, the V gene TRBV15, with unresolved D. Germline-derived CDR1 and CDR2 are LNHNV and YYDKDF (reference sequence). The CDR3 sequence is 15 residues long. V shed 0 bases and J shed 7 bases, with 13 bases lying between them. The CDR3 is CATSRDVSAGQPQHF. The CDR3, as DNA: TGTGCCACCAGCAGAGATGTTTCCGCGGGACAGCCCCAGCATTTT.

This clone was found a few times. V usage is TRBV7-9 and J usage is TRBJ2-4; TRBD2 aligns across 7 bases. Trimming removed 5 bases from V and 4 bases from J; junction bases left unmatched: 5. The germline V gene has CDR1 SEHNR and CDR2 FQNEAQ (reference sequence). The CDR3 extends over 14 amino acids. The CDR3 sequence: CASSLDGGKNIQYF. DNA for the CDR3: TGTGCCAGCAGCCTTGACGGGGGGAAAAACATTCAGTACTTC.

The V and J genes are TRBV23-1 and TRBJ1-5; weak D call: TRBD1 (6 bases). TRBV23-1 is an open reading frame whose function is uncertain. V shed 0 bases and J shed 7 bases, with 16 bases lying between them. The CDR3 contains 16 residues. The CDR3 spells CASSQSVNRVRQPQHF. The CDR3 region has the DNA TGCGCCAGCAGTCAATCGGTAAACAGGGTGCGACAGCCCCAGCATTTT.

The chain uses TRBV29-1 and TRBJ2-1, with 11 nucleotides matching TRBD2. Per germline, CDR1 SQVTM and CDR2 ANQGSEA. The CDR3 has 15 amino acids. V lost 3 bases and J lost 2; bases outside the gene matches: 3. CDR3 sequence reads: CSVEGLAAPYNEQFF. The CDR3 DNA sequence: TGCAGCGTTGAGGGACTAGCGGCCCCCTACAATGAGCAGTTCTTC.

The CDR3 DNA is TGTGCCAGCAGCCAAGATTGGACTAGCGGGGGTCACGGGGAGCTGTTTTTT. Protein product: CASSQDWTSGGHGELFF. The chain recombines TRBV3-1 (or the pseudogene TRBV3-2) with TRBJ2-2; 13 nucleotides match TRBD2. V lost 0 bases and J lost 7; bases outside the gene matches: 5. CDR1 LGHDT and CDR2 YNNKEL come from the germline V gene (reference sequence). The CDR3 runs to 17 residues.

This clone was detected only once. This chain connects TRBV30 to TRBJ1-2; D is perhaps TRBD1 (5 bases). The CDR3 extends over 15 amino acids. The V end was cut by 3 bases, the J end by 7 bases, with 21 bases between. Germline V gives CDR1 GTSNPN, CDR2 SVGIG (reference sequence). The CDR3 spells CAWRVRRGGVGGYTF. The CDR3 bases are TGTGCCTGGAGGGTCCGTCGGGGAGGGGTCGGTGGCTACACCTTC.

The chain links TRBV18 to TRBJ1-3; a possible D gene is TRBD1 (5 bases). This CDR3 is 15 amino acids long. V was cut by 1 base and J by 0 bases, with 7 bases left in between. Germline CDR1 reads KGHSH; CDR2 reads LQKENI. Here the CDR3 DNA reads TGTGCCAGCTCACCACAGGGGCACTCTGGAAACACCATATATTTT. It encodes CASSPQGHSGNTIYF.

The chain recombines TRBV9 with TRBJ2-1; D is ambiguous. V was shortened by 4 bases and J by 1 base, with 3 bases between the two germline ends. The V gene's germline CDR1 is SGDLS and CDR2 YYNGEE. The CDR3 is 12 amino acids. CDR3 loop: CASSISYNEQFF. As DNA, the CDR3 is TGTGCCAGCAGCATATCCTACAATGAGCAGTTCTTC.

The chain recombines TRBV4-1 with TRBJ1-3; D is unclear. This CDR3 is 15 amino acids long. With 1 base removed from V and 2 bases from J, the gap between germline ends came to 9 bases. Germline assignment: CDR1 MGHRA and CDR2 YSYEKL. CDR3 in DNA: TGCGCCAGCAGCCAAGGGGCGACGCCTGGAAACACCATATATTTT. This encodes CASSQGATPGNTIYF.

In DNA form, the CDR3 reads TGTGCCAGCAGCCAATCGACAGGGGCTAATTCACCCCTCCACTTT. This encodes CASSQSTGANSPLHF. This chain uses TRBV16 with TRBJ1-6; 8 bases fit TRBD1. The germline gives CDR1 KGHSY, CDR2 FQNENV. Losses at the gene ends were 0 bases for V and 6 bases for J; bases not matched to a gene: 1. The CDR3 totals 15 residues. The full variable domain, completed using reference TRBV16 and TRBJ1-6, is GEEVAQTPKHLVRGEGQKAKLYCAPIKGHSYVFWYQQVLKNEFKFLISFQNENVFDETGMPKERFSAKCLPNSPCSLEIQATKLEDSAVYFCASSQSTGANSPLHFGNGTRLTVT.

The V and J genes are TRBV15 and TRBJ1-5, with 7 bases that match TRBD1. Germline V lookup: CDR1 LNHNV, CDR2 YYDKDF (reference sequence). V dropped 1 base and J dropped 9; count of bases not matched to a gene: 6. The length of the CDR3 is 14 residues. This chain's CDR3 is CATSRGQGPGPQHF. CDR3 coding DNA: TGTGCCACCAGCAGAGGACAGGGTCCGGGGCCCCAGCATTTT.

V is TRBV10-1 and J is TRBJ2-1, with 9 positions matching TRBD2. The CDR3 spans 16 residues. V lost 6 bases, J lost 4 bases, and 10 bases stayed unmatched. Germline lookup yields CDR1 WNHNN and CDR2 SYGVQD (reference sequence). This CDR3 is CASSGGGLAVYNEQFF. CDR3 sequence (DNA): TGCGCCAGCAGCGGAGGGGGACTAGCCGTTTACAATGAGCAGTTCTTC.

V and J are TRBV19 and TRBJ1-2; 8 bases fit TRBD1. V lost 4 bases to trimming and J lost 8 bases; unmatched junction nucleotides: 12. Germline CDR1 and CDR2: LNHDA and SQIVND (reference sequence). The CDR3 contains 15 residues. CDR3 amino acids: CASSKRGTGFRGYTF. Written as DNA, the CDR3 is TGTGCCAGTAGTAAACGTGGGACAGGCTTTCGGGGCTACACCTTC.

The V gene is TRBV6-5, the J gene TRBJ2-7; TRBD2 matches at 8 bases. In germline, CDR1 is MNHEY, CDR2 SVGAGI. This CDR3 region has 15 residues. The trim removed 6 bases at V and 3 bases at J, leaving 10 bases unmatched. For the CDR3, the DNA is TGTGCCAGCAGCCCAGCGGGGGCAGCCAACTACGAGCAGTACTTC. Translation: CASSPAGAANYEQYF.